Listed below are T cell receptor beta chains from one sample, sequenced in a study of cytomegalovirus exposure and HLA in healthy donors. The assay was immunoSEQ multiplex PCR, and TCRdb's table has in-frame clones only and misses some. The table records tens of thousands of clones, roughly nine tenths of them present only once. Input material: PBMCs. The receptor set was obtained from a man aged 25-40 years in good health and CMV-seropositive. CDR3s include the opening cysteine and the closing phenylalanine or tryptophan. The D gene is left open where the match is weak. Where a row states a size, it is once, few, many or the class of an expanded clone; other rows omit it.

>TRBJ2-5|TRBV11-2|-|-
TGTGCCAGCAGCTTAGATTCCCGAGAGACCCAGTACTTC
CASSLDSRETQYF
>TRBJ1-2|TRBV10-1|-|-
TGCGCCAGCAGTCAGGACAGCATCTATGGCTACACCTTC
CASSQDSIYGYTF
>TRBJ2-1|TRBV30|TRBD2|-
TGTGCCTGGAGTCCCAGCGGGAGACGGTACAATGAGCAGTTCTTC
CAWSPSGRRYNEQFF
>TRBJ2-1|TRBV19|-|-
TGTGCCAGTAGTACTAGCATGGGAAGAAATGAGCAGTTCTTC
CASSTSMGRNEQFF
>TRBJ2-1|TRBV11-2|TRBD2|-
TGTGCCAGCAGCTCCCGAGCCTCGACTAGCGGGAGTCTAGGGAATGAGCAGTTCTTC
CASSSRASTSGSLGNEQFF
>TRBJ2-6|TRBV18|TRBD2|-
TGTGCCAGCTCTCGGGGGACTAGCATTTCTGGGGCCAACGTCCTGACTTTC
CASSRGTSISGANVLTF
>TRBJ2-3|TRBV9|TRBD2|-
TGTGCCAGCAGCGTAGAGGGTAGCGGGAGGGGGTCAGATACGCAGTATTTT
CASSVEGSGRGSDTQYF
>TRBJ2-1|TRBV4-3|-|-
TGCGCCAGCAGCCGCCTCACAGCGGCCTTATACAATGAGCAGTTCTTC
CASSRLTAALYNEQFF
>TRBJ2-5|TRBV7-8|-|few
TGTGCCAGCCGCGGGAAAGTGGGAGAGACCCAGTACTTC
CASRGKVGETQYF
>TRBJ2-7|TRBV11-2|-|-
TGTGCCAGCAGCCAGACAGGCCCAATCTACGAGCAGTACTTC
CASSQTGPIYEQYF